What follows are 24 T cell receptor beta chains derived from one specimen sequenced in a study of CD8 T cells in Susac syndrome. An input of roughly 0.45 to 1 ug of RNA was subjected to reverse transcription using random hexamers. Each CDR3 protein gets one entry after TCRdb re-called the immunoSEQ multiplex PCR reads with MiXCR. The data hold 400,000 or so distinct CDR3 sequences, with around 85% observed a single time. Sequencing was carried out using CD8+ T cells from PBMCs. Receptor source: a human donor with multiple sclerosis.

The V and J genes are TRBV30 and TRBJ2-3; TRBD2 matches at 11 bases. V was pared by 2 bases and J by 6 bases, with 7 bases of the junction left unmatched. This CDR3 spans 15 amino acids. Germline assignment: CDR1 GTSNPN and CDR2 SVGIG (reference sequence). In nucleotides, the CDR3 is TGTGCCTGGAGTCCTCCTACTAGCGGGGGCGATACGCAGTATTTT. Encoded protein: CAWSPPTSGGDTQYF.

This rearrangement joins TRBV6-5 to TRBJ1-5, with 9 bases aligning to TRBD1. Trimming took 4 bases from V and 5 from J; bases not matched to a gene: 12. This CDR3 has 17 residues. CDR1 MNHEY and CDR2 SVGAGI come from the germline V gene. The CDR3 bases are TGTGCCAGCAGTTCCTCCTTGGACAGGGGCCACCATCAGCCCCAGCATTTT. Its translation is CASSSSLDRGHHQPQHF.

The V gene is TRBV7-9, the J gene TRBJ2-1, with 10 bases lining up with TRBD2. The junction had 8 bases not matched to a gene; V was cut back by 8 bases and J by 7 bases. The CDR3 consists of 14 residues. From germline, CDR1 is SEHNR and CDR2 FQNEAQ (reference sequence). CDR3 DNA: TGTGCCAGCCGCTCGGGACTAGCGCTTAATGAGCAGTTCTTC. It codes for CASRSGLALNEQFF.

The genes are TRBV27 and TRBJ1-5; D possibly corresponds to TRBD1 (5 bases). CDR1 is MNHEY and CDR2 is SMNVEV in the germline V gene (reference sequence). Trimming removed 4 bases at V and 5 bases at J, with 15 bases between. The CDR3 runs to 15 residues. The CDR3 sequence: CASSSGAGTDQPQHF. The CDR3 DNA follows: TGTGCCAGCAGTTCCGGGGCAGGGACCGATCAGCCCCAGCATTTT.

The chain links TRBV7-9 to TRBJ1-1, with 9 bases fitting TRBD1. The V segment lost 5 bases and the J segment 1 base; nucleotides outside the gene matches: 5. Germline-derived CDR1 and CDR2 are SEHNR and FQNEAQ (reference sequence). The CDR3 runs 15 residues. As DNA, the CDR3 is TGTGCCAGCAGCCACGGGACAGGGAAGAACACTGAAGCTTTCTTT. This translates into CASSHGTGKNTEAFF.

This clonotype was recorded only once. CDR3 region: CASSFFPVNYGYTF. CDR3 nucleotide sequence: TGTGCCAGCAGCTTCTTCCCGGTAAACTATGGCTACACCTTC. The chain has TRBV7-9 and TRBJ1-2; no definite D call. The CDR3 contains 14 residues. V was shortened by 3 bases and J by 2 bases, with 10 bases between the two germline ends. Germline V gene sequence: CDR1 SEHNR, CDR2 FQNEAQ (reference sequence). Full variable domain (missing parts from reference TRBV7-9 and TRBJ1-2): DTGVSQNPRHKITKRGQNVTFRCDPISEHNRLYWYRQTLGQGPEFLTYFQNEAQLEKSRLLSDRFSAERPKGSFSTLEIQRTEQGDSAMYLCASSFFPVNYGYTFGSGTRLTVV.

This clonotype has just one count. This chain's CDR3 is CASKLAGSYEQYF. The CDR3 DNA reads TGTGCCAGCAAATTAGCGGGATCCTACGAGCAGTACTTC. The chain joins TRBV28 to TRBJ2-7; TRBD2 aligns across 8 bases. The length of the CDR3 is 13 residues. The J segment lost 1 base and the V segment lost 7 bases, leaving 3 bases of the junction unmatched. CDR1 and CDR2 from the germline V gene are MDHEN and SYDVKM.

The chain is built from TRBV9 and TRBJ2-2; either TRBD1 or TRBD2 may supply D (5 bases each). The CDR3 has 16 residues. Trimming removed 1 base at V and 1 base at J, with 11 bases between. The germline gives CDR1 SGDLS, CDR2 YYNGEE. The CDR3: CASSVYSGRNTGELFF. Here the CDR3 DNA reads TGTGCCAGCAGCGTATACTCAGGGAGGAACACCGGGGAGCTGTTTTTT.

The J gene is TRBJ2-1, the V gene TRBV29-1; no clear D gene. The CDR3 covers 13 residues. Germline V gene data show CDR1 as SQVTM and CDR2 as ANQGSEA. V was cut by 2 bases and J by 0 bases, with 5 bases left in between. The DNA of the CDR3 is TGCAGCGTTGAATATCCCTCCTACAATGAGCAGTTCTTC. As protein: CSVEYPSYNEQFF.

The chain uses TRBV28 and TRBJ1-2, with 9 bases lining up with TRBD1. Germline CDR1 reads MDHEN; CDR2 reads SYDVKM. J gave up 5 bases and V 6 bases, and 10 bases lay outside the gene matches. There are 15 residues in the CDR3. The CDR3 DNA is TGTGCCAGCAGACCAGCGGGACAGGGTTATTATGGCTACACCTTC. Protein: CASRPAGQGYYGYTF.

CDR3 DNA: TGTGCCAGCAGTGACATCAGCTACGAGCAGTACTTC. Amino acid sequence: CASSDISYEQYF. The chain couples TRBV25-1 to TRBJ2-7; D gene uncertain. This CDR3 has 12 residues. Germline assignment: CDR1 MGHDK and CDR2 SYGVNS. Trimming took 3 bases from V and 3 from J, leaving 6 bases between them.

The chain links TRBV19 to TRBJ2-1, with D maybe TRBD1 (5 bases). V was shortened by 5 bases and J by 7 bases, with 15 bases between the two germline ends. This CDR3 has 14 residues. Germline CDR1 is LNHDA and CDR2 is SQIVND (reference sequence). CDR3 nucleotides: TGTGCCAGTAGTTTATTAACAGGTCGGAATGAGCAGTTCTTC. Translated, it gives CASSLLTGRNEQFF.

There are a few counts of this clonotype. V is TRBV11-2 and J is TRBJ2-3; 8 positions agree with TRBD1. The junction had 8 bases not matched to a gene; V was cut back by 1 base and J by 2 bases. The germline V gene has CDR1 SGHAT and CDR2 FQNNGV. This CDR3 comprises 17 residues. The CDR3 sequence: CASSLAGEQGDTDTQYF. CDR3 sequence (DNA): TGTGCCAGCAGCTTAGCCGGGGAACAGGGGGACACAGATACGCAGTATTTT.

The chain couples TRBV20-1 to TRBJ1-2; 7 positions agree with TRBD1. CDR1 is DFQATT and CDR2 is SNEGSKA in the germline V gene (reference sequence). Trimming removed 5 bases from V and 1 base from J; junction bases left unmatched: 4. The CDR3 has 13 residues. The CDR3 DNA is TGCAGTGCTCGTGGGACAGATAACTATGGCTACACCTTC. It specifies CSARGTDNYGYTF.

V is TRBV20-1 and J is TRBJ2-5, with TRBD1 identical over 8 bases. Germline CDR1 DFQATT, CDR2 SNEGSKA (reference sequence). After removal of 0 bases from V and 5 bases from J, the junction contained 14 bases not matched to a gene. The CDR3 sequence is 17 residues long. The CDR3 nucleotides are TGCAGTGCTAGAGATTCTATGGGCCCAGGGGGCTGGGAGACCCAGTACTTC. Amino acids: CSARDSMGPGGWETQYF.

The chain links TRBV4-1 to TRBJ2-7, with D hard to call. Germline V CDR1 and CDR2: MGHRA, YSYEKL. The germline V and J ends were trimmed by 0 bases and 6 bases, with 9 bases remaining between them. This CDR3 spans 13 amino acids. The DNA of the CDR3 is TGCGCCAGCAGCCAAGATGGAGCTCTCGAGCAGTACTTC. Translated, it gives CASSQDGALEQYF.

J is TRBJ2-2 and V is TRBV29-1; tentative D call: TRBD1 (5 bases). V gave up 7 bases and J gave up 2 bases, with 11 bases separating them. Germline loops: CDR1 SQVTM, CDR2 ANQGSEA. CDR3 length: 13 amino acids. The CDR3 DNA sequence: TGCAGCGGCCGCGACAGTAACACCGGGGAGCTGTTTTTT. Translating gives CSGRDSNTGELFF.

The gene calls are TRBV6-4 and TRBJ2-1; the match to TRBD2 covers 11 bases. The CDR3 runs 15 residues. The ends lost 4 bases at V and 7 bases at J; junction bases unmatched: 6. Germline CDR1 and CDR2: MRHNA and SNTAGT. The CDR3 spells CASSASTSGVNEQFF. CDR3 bases: TGTGCCAGCAGTGCTTCGACTAGCGGGGTAAATGAGCAGTTCTTC.

This clonotype was seen a handful of times. V is TRBV7-9 and J is TRBJ2-5; 7 nucleotides agree with TRBD1. This CDR3 comprises 14 residues. The germline CDR1 and CDR2 sequences are SEHNR and FQNEAQ (reference sequence). V was pared by 4 bases and J by 1 base, with 3 bases of the junction left unmatched. The chain's CDR3 is CASSSTGAQETQYF. Written as DNA, the CDR3 is TGTGCCAGCAGCTCAACAGGGGCCCAAGAGACCCAGTACTTC.

The rearrangement uses TRBV5-6 and TRBJ1-2, with D tentatively TRBD1 (5 bases). Trimming took 2 bases from V and 8 from J, leaving 19 bases between them. The germline V gene encodes CDR1 SGHDT and CDR2 YYEEEE. The CDR3 runs 15 residues. The CDR3 sequence is CASSFMWDAKDGYTF. The CDR3 nucleotides read TGTGCCAGCAGCTTCATGTGGGACGCCAAGGACGGCTACACCTTC.

The chain uses TRBV20-1 and TRBJ2-7, with D perhaps TRBD2 (6 bases). Trimming removed 0 bases at V and 4 bases at J, with 16 bases between. The CDR3 contains 15 residues. From germline, CDR1 is DFQATT and CDR2 SNEGSKA (reference sequence). The CDR3 DNA reads TGCAGTGCTAGAGATCTGGGGGAGGAAATATACGAGCAGTACTTC. It translates to CSARDLGEEIYEQYF.

The chain is built from TRBV7-9 and TRBJ1-1, with D unclear. CDR3 length equals 11 residues. The germline V and J ends were trimmed by 5 bases and 7 bases, with 8 bases remaining between them. CDR1 SEHNR and CDR2 FQNEAQ come from the germline V gene (reference sequence). The CDR3 nucleotides read TGTGCCAGCAGCGAGGCTAATGAAGCTTTCTTT. Translating gives CASSEANEAFF.

The V gene is TRBV20-1, the J gene TRBJ1-1, with TRBD1 as a possible D gene (5 bases). V was shortened by 1 base and J by 3 bases, with 12 bases between the two germline ends. Germline-derived CDR1 and CDR2 are DFQATT and SNEGSKA (reference sequence). The CDR3 has 14 residues. CDR3 protein: CSARGLDSDTEAFF. DNA of the CDR3: TGCAGTGCTAGAGGCCTCGACAGCGACACTGAAGCTTTCTTT.

The chain recombines TRBV19 with TRBJ2-1; 7 bases are shared with TRBD1. With 7 bases clipped from V and 1 base from J, the junction kept 7 bases outside the gene matches. The CDR3 has 15 amino acids. The V gene's germline CDR1 is LNHDA and CDR2 SQIVND (reference sequence). The CDR3 sequence: CASTLDRNSYNEQFF. CDR3 nucleotides: TGTGCCAGTACCCTGGACAGGAATTCCTACAATGAGCAGTTCTTC.